The 15 T cell receptor beta chains listed next were all sequenced from one sample in a study of CD8+ T cells in alopecia areata. RNA was isolated and reverse transcribed to cDNA, the sequencing template. Data came from immunoSEQ multiplex PCR; TCRdb stores just in-frame clones and leaves some out. The sample consists of around 4,200 clones, less than 70% of them appearing once. Treatment described: oral pan-JAK inhibitor, 5-10 mg twice daily. Peripheral blood samples and lesional scalp punch biopsies were obtained from alopecia areata patients. Sequences were derived from skin, sampled at week 24, from a patient treated with tofacitinib. All receptors come from a human donor with alopecia areata.

This clone was detected only a few times. This chain connects TRBV30 to TRBJ2-7; 8 nucleotides agree with TRBD2. The CDR3 is 14 residues long. V trimming: 4 bases; J trimming: 1 base; junction bases outside the gene matches: 6. CDR1 and CDR2 from the germline V gene are GTSNPN and SVGIG (reference sequence). CDR3 amino acids: CAWTPAGVSYEQYF. DNA for the CDR3: TGTGCCTGGACCCCAGCGGGGGTTTCCTACGAGCAGTACTTC.

The chain couples TRBV10-3 to TRBJ1-1; D unclear. Germline-derived CDR1 and CDR2 are ENHRY and SYGVKD. CDR3 size: 14 residues. Trimming pared 4 bases from V and 1 base from J, leaving 10 bases between. CDR3 bases: TGTGCCATCAGTGCCCGCGACCCGAACACTGAAGCTTTCTTT. It specifies CAISARDPNTEAFF.

The genes are TRBV9 and TRBJ2-5; TRBD2 matches 10 bases. The CDR3 is made up of 18 amino acids. Trimming removed 0 bases from V and 4 bases from J; junction bases left unmatched: 12. Germline V gives CDR1 SGDLS, CDR2 YYNGEE. CDR3 protein: CASSVAASGGQQTETQYF. The CDR3 bases are TGTGCCAGCAGCGTAGCGGCTAGCGGGGGCCAACAGACAGAGACCCAGTACTTC.

This sequence joins TRBV15 and TRBJ2-5; no reliable D call. The CDR3 sequence is 13 residues long. Per the germline V gene, CDR1 is LNHNV and CDR2 is YYDKDF (reference sequence). V lost 1 base, J lost 6 bases, and 9 bases lay in between. The CDR3 DNA reads TGTGCCACCAGCAGAGGCCCCACGCAGACCCAGTACTTC. This gives the protein CATSRGPTQTQYF.

This CDR3 is CASSHSNRVSVGGLTEAFF. The CDR3, as DNA: TGCGCCAGCAGTCACTCCAATCGGGTTTCTGTAGGGGGGCTCACTGAAGCTTTCTTT. The V call is TRBV23-1, the J call TRBJ1-1, with D possibly TRBD1 on 6 matching bases. TRBV23-1 is labeled an ORF, and its function is uncertain. This CDR3 contains 19 residues. Deletions cut 3 bases from V and 4 bases from J, with 27 bases between.

The gene calls are TRBV18 and TRBJ2-7, with D possibly matching TRBD2 (5 bases). Germline V gives CDR1 KGHSH, CDR2 LQKENI. V dropped 4 bases and J dropped 11 bases, with 12 bases sitting between them. This CDR3 has 11 residues. In DNA form, the CDR3 reads TGTGCCAGCTCACAGGACGGGATTGAGTACTTC. Translating it yields CASSQDGIEYF.

The chain combines TRBV2 with TRBJ2-3; 7 bases match TRBD1. The CDR3 loop spans 13 amino acids. The germline V gene has CDR1 SNHLY and CDR2 FYNNEI. V gave up 7 bases and J gave up 4 bases; unmatched junction bases: 5. The CDR3 here is CASIGTASDTQYF. CDR3 in DNA: TGTGCCAGCATTGGGACAGCCTCAGATACGCAGTATTTT.

The chain recombines TRBV5-6 with TRBJ2-7, with 7 bases that match TRBD1. The J segment lost 2 bases and the V segment lost 1 base, leaving 3 bases of the junction unmatched. In germline, CDR1 is SGHDT, CDR2 YYEEEE. The CDR3 consists of 14 residues. The CDR3 region is CASSLTGAPYEQYF. Written as DNA, the CDR3 is TGTGCCAGCAGCTTGACAGGGGCCCCCTACGAGCAGTACTTC.

The chain has TRBV7-3 and TRBJ1-1, with 8 nucleotides matching TRBD1. The J segment lost 1 base and the V segment lost 5 bases, leaving 3 bases of the junction unmatched. CDR3 length equals 14 residues. Per germline, CDR1 SGHTA and CDR2 FQGTGA. CDR3 bases: TGTGCCAGCAGCATCGGGACAGGGAACACTGAAGCTTTCTTT. Translation gives CASSIGTGNTEAFF. The variable domain in full, with the rest retrieved from reference TRBV7-3 and TRBJ1-1, is GAGVSQTPSNKVTEKGKYVELRCDPISGHTALYWYRQSLGQGPEFLIYFQGTGAADDSGLPNDRFFAVRPEGSVSTLKIQRTERGDSAVYLCASSIGTGNTEAFFGQGTRLTVV.

The genes are TRBV20-1 and TRBJ2-7; unclear D gene. The CDR3 covers 11 residues. Germline CDR1 reads DFQATT; CDR2 reads SNEGSKA (reference sequence). The V and J ends lost 5 bases and 2 bases respectively, with 7 bases between them. The CDR3 nucleotides read TGCAGTGCTGACGGAACCTACGAGCAGTACTTC. Protein sequence: CSADGTYEQYF.

The CDR3 sequence is CASSVEAGAGELFF. CDR3 bases: TGTGCCAGCAGCGTAGAAGCCGGCGCCGGGGAGCTGTTTTTT. The V and J genes are TRBV9 and TRBJ2-2; no firm D call. Trimming removed 0 bases at V and 6 bases at J, with 9 bases between. Germline CDR1 and CDR2: SGDLS and YYNGEE. CDR3 length: 14 amino acids.

J is TRBJ2-1 and V is TRBV5-6, with D tentatively TRBD1 (5 bases). V was cut by 2 bases and J by 0 bases, with 15 bases left in between. CDR3 length equals 17 residues. Germline CDR1 SGHDT, CDR2 YYEEEE. In nucleotides, the CDR3 is TGTGCCAGCAGCTTAGAAGGTCTGGGGCCCTCCTACAATGAGCAGTTCTTC. This sequence encodes CASSLEGLGPSYNEQFF.

This clone came up a few times. J is TRBJ1-1 and V is TRBV19, with 7 bases aligning to TRBD1. Per the germline V gene, CDR1 is LNHDA and CDR2 is SQIVND (reference sequence). J gave up 5 bases and V 4 bases, and 7 bases lay outside the gene matches. This CDR3 is 14 amino acids long. In DNA form, the CDR3 reads TGTGCCAGTAGTACCCCAGGGGGAAGAACTGAAGCTTTCTTT. It translates to CASSTPGGRTEAFF.

V gene TRBV30 combines with J gene TRBJ2-7; D remains unclear. V lost 4 bases, J lost 0 bases, and 4 bases lay in between. The CDR3 spans 11 residues. Germline loops: CDR1 GTSNPN, CDR2 SVGIG (reference sequence). The CDR3 nucleotides are TGTGCCTGGACAGACTCCTACGAGCAGTACTTC. Its protein product is CAWTDSYEQYF.

This chain uses TRBV2 with TRBJ1-3; TRBD1 is a possible D gene (5 bases). From germline, CDR1 is SNHLY and CDR2 FYNNEI. The CDR3 is 14 residues long. Trimming pared 3 bases from V and 0 bases from J, leaving 6 bases between. The CDR3 here is CASSETASGNTIYF. Written as DNA, the CDR3 is TGTGCCAGCAGTGAGACAGCCTCTGGAAACACCATATATTTT.